The T cell receptor beta chain under discussion was sequenced for a study of blood T cell repertoires in COVID-19. The CDR3 consists of 14 residues. V was clipped by 3 bases and J by 3 bases, with 11 bases between them. Germline values: CDR1 SGHVS, CDR2 FNYEAQ. Data came from immunoSEQ multiplex PCR; TCRdb stores just in-frame clones and leaves some out. Of about 97,000 clones in the sample, around 90% were seen once. V usage is TRBV7-6 and J usage is TRBJ1-1; tentatively, D is TRBD1 (5 bases). The sequencing sample was made of peripheral blood. This TCR was sampled from a man in his fifties or sixties with acute or convalescent COVID-19. CDR3 coding DNA: TGTGCCAGCAGCTTGGTATCGGGGGACACTGAAGCTTTCTTT. Translating gives CASSLVSGDTEAFF. Based on the CDR3 plus reference TRBV7-6 and TRBJ1-1, the full variable domain is GAGVSQSPRYKVTKRGQDVALRCDPISGHVSLYWYRQALGQGPEFLTYFNYEAQQDKSGLPNDRFSAERPEGSISTLTIQRTEQRDSAMYRCASSLVSGDTEAFFGQGTRLTVV.